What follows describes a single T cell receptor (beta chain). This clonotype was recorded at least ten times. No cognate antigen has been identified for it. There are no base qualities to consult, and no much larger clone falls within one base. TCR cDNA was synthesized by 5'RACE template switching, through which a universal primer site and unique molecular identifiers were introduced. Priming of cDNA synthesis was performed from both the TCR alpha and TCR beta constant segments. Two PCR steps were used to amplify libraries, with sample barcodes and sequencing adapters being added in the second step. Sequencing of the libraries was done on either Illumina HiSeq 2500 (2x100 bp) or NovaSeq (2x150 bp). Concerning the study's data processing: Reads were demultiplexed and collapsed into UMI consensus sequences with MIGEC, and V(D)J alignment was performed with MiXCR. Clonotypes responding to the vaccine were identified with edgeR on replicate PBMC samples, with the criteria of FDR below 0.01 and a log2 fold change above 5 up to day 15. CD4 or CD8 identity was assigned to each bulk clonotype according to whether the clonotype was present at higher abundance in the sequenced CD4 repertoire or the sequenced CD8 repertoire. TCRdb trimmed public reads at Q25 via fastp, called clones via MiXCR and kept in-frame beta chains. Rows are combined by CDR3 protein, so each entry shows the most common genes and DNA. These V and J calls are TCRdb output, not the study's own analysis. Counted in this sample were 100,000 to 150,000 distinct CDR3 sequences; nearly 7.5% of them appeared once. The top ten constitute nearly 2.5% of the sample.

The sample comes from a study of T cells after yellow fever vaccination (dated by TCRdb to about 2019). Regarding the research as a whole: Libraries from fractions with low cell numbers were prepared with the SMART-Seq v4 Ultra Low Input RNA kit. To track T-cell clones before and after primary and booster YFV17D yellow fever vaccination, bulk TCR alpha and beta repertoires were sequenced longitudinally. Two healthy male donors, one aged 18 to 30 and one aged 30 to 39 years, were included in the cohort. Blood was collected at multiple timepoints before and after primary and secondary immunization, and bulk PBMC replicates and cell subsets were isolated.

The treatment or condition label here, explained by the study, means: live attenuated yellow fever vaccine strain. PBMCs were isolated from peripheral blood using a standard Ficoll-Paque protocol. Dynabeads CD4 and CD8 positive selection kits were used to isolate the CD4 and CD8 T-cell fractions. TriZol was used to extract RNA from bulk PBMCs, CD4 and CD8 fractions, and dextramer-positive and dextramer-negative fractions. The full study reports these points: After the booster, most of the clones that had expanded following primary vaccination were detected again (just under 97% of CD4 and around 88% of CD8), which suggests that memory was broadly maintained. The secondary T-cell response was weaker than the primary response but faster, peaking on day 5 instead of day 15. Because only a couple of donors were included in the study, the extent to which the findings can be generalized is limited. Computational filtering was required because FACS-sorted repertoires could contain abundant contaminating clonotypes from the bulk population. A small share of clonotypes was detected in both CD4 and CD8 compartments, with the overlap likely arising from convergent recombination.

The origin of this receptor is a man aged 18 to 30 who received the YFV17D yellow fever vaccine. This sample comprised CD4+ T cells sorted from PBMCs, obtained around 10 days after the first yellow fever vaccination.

The base sequence is TGCGCCAGCAGCTTGGAACCGGACAGGGTAACCTACGAGCAGTACTTC. It specifies CASSLEPDRVTYEQYF. The V and J segments used are TRBV5-1 and TRBJ2-7; 8 of the junction bases match TRBD1. Taken from the germline V gene, the CDR1 and CDR2 loops are SGHRS and YFSETQ. The CDR3 spans 16 residues, from the cysteine through the phenylalanine. Of all the DNA, just the CDR3 is kept, 48 bases in frame from base 1. Germline trimming: 0 bases from V, 2 bases from J; junction bases outside gene matches: 7. Outside the CDR3, residues come from the reference TRBV5-1 and TRBJ2-7 proteins, so the full variable domain is: KAGVTQTPRYLIKTRGQQVTLSCSPISGHRSVSWYQQTPGQGLQFLFEYFSETQRNKGNFPGRFSGRQFSNSRSEMNVSTLELGDSALYLCASSLEPDRVTYEQYFGPGTRLTVT.